The 17 T cell receptor beta chains given below trace back to one sample, sequenced in a study of breast tumors, draining lymph nodes, adjacent tissues. TCRdb reanalysed the multiplex PCR reads using MiXCR and keeps one entry per CDR3 protein. The sample carries some 130,000 distinct CDR3 sequences, about a fifth recorded once. Samples came from axillary lymph nodes draining the breast cancer. The source material was axillary lymph node tissue. The receptors derive from a female donor with breast cancer. Some clones in this sample may be carry-over from other donors' samples.

Turning to this clonotype: Possible read error: a much larger clone is one base away. This chain joins TRBV30 and TRBJ2-5; TRBD1 matches at 7 bases. The CDR3 loop spans 13 amino acids. The germline CDR1 and CDR2 sequences are GTSNPN and SVGIG (reference sequence). Here the CDR3 reads CAWSRDSQGTQYF. The CDR3 DNA sequence: TGTGCCTGGAGTAGGGACAGTCAAGGGACCCAGTACTTC. Variable domain in full (rest from reference TRBV30 and TRBJ2-5): SQTIHQWPATLVQPVGSPLSLECTVEGTSNPNLYWYRQAAGRGLQLLFYSVGIGQISSEVPQNLSASRPQDRQFILSSKKLLLSDSGFYLCAWSRDSQGTQYFGPGTRLLVL.

The rearrangement joins TRBV29-1 to TRBJ2-5; D perhaps matches TRBD2 (7 bases). Germline CDR1 reads SQVTM; CDR2 reads ANQGSEA. V gave up 2 bases and J gave up 6 bases, with 16 bases separating them. The CDR3 is 14 amino acids. CDR3 residues: CSVERGEGSQTQYF. DNA of the CDR3: TGCAGCGTTGAAAGGGGGGAGGGCTCGCAGACCCAGTACTTC.

Note on this clonotype: This may be a read error, as it is one base from a much larger clone. The rearrangement uses TRBV20-1 and TRBJ2-3, with a tentative D call TRBD2 (7 bases). CDR1 and CDR2 from the germline V gene are DFQATT and SNEGSKA (reference sequence). The CDR3 length is 19 residues. CDR3 nucleotides: TGCGGTGCTAGGGGGTCCGAGCGGGACCCTATCGGGGACACAGATACGCAGTATTTT. Translating it yields CGARGSERDPIGDTDTQYF.

This clonotype was detected ten times or more. The chain joins TRBV5-1 to TRBJ2-1; 7 bases are a match to TRBD2. Germline assignment: CDR1 SGHRS and CDR2 YFSETQ. The CDR3 extends over 15 amino acids. J lost 2 bases, V lost 0 bases, and 2 bases had no gene match. CDR3 bases: TGCGCCAGCAGCTTGGTGGGAGGGACCTACAATGAGCAGTTCTTC. It specifies CASSLVGGTYNEQFF.

This clonotype was detected many times. V usage is TRBV6-5 and J usage is TRBJ2-1; 8 bases align to TRBD2. CDR1 MNHEY and CDR2 SVGAGI come from the germline V gene. Trimming removed 5 bases from V and 2 bases from J; junction bases left unmatched: 2. This CDR3 spans 14 amino acids. The CDR3 loop reads CASSVTSAYNEQFF. In DNA, the CDR3 is TGTGCCAGCAGTGTGACTAGCGCCTACAATGAGCAGTTCTTC.

This clonotype was recorded many times. The chain is built from TRBV28 and TRBJ2-7; 8 bases are shared with TRBD2. Germline-derived CDR1 and CDR2 are MDHEN and SYDVKM. The CDR3 length is 15 residues. Trimming removed 3 bases from V and 4 bases from J; junction bases left unmatched: 8. For the CDR3, the DNA is TGTGCCAGCAGTTTGCGAGGACTAGCTGGGTACGAGCAGTACTTC. Translating it yields CASSLRGLAGYEQYF.

Many counts were recorded for this clonotype. J is TRBJ2-1 and V is TRBV3-1; TRBD2 matches 9 bases. This CDR3 is built from 17 residues. Trimming removed 1 base from V and 4 bases from J; junction bases left unmatched: 8. Germline V lookup: CDR1 LGHDT, CDR2 YNNKEL (reference sequence). The CDR3 DNA reads TGTGCCAGCAGCCAAGGGATAGCGGGAGTTAGGTACAATGAGCAGTTCTTC. Translated, it gives CASSQGIAGVRYNEQFF.

The chain couples TRBV20-1 to TRBJ2-5; the match to TRBD1 covers 9 bases. Losses at the gene ends were 5 bases for V and 1 base for J; bases not matched to a gene: 8. This CDR3 region has 15 residues. Looked up from germline, CDR1 is DFQATT and CDR2 is SNEGSKA (reference sequence). The CDR3 sequence is CSAFPRDRAQETQYF. The CDR3 DNA is TGCAGTGCTTTCCCCCGGGACAGGGCCCAAGAGACCCAGTACTTC.

This clonotype was detected a few times. The chain employs TRBV28 and TRBJ2-5; D gene uncertain. Looked up from germline, CDR1 is MDHEN and CDR2 is SYDVKM. The length of the CDR3 is 15 residues. With 5 bases removed from V and 0 bases from J, the gap between germline ends came to 13 bases. CDR3 sequence: CASSPRVRHQETQYF. CDR3 nucleotide sequence: TGTGCCAGCAGTCCCCGTGTGAGGCACCAAGAGACCCAGTACTTC.

At least ten counts were recorded for this clonotype. The chain carries TRBV30 and TRBJ2-5; D might be TRBD1 (6 bases). CDR1 GTSNPN and CDR2 SVGIG come from the germline V gene (reference sequence). The CDR3 runs to 13 residues. V was cut by 2 bases and J by 3 bases, with 10 bases left in between. The CDR3 loop reads CAWSRDRKETQYF. DNA of the CDR3: TGTGCCTGGAGTCGTGACAGGAAAGAGACCCAGTACTTC.

This clonotype showed up just a few times. The chain is built from TRBV6-5 and TRBJ2-1; D gene uncertain. There are 10 residues in the CDR3. From germline, CDR1 is MNHEY and CDR2 SVGAGI. V lost 8 bases, J lost 8 bases, and 7 bases lay in between. The CDR3 coding sequence is TGTGCCAGCGCGAGAGATGAGCAGTTCTTC. It codes for CASARDEQFF.

This clonotype was found a few times. V usage is TRBV3-1 and J usage is TRBJ1-2; the match to TRBD1 covers 9 bases. V lost 0 bases, J lost 5 bases, and 10 bases stayed unmatched. From germline, CDR1 is LGHDT and CDR2 YNNKEL (reference sequence). The CDR3 covers 17 residues. CDR3 residues: CASSQDSFGTGRYGYTF. The CDR3 region has the DNA TGTGCCAGCAGCCAAGATTCGTTTGGGACAGGGCGTTATGGCTACACCTTC.

V is TRBV19 and J is TRBJ2-5; tentative D call: TRBD2 (5 bases). Germline CDR1 is LNHDA and CDR2 is SQIVND (reference sequence). This CDR3 has 13 residues. Trimming removed 2 bases from V and 4 bases from J, with 8 bases in between. Here the CDR3 reads CASSITGRETQYF. CDR3 coding DNA: TGTGCCAGTAGTATAACGGGGAGAGAGACCCAGTACTTC.

Many counts were recorded for this clonotype. The gene calls are TRBV7-2 and TRBJ2-1, with D perhaps matching TRBD2 (6 bases). CDR1 and CDR2 (germline): SGHTA, FQGNSA. The CDR3 runs to 13 residues. V was clipped by 1 base and J by 5 bases, with 6 bases between them. In DNA, the CDR3 is TGTGCCAGCAGCTTAGGGACTAACAATGAGCAGTTCTTC. It encodes CASSLGTNNEQFF.

This clonotype occurred many times. The chain combines TRBV4-1 with TRBJ1-2, with 8 bases matching TRBD1. Trimming cost V 4 bases and J 8 bases; bases outside gene matches: 9. This CDR3 has 14 residues. Germline values: CDR1 MGHRA, CDR2 YSYEKL. CDR3 region: CASSPDRAAGGYTF. The CDR3 region has the DNA TGCGCCAGCAGCCCGGACAGGGCTGCGGGGGGCTACACCTTC.

This clonotype was detected many times. This sequence joins TRBV20-1 and TRBJ2-1; perhaps TRBD2 as D (5 bases). V shed 0 bases and J shed 0 bases, with 12 bases lying between them. CDR1 is DFQATT and CDR2 is SNEGSKA in the germline V gene (reference sequence). This CDR3 region has 16 residues. CDR3 coding DNA: TGCAGTGCTAGAGACTTCGCGACTAACTCCTACAATGAGCAGTTCTTC. This sequence encodes CSARDFATNSYNEQFF.

This clonotype occurred many times. The genes are TRBV9 and TRBJ1-2; D remains ambiguous. Germline CDR1 SGDLS, CDR2 YYNGEE. This CDR3 has 15 amino acids. V lost 3 bases to trimming and J lost 5 bases, with 17 bases between them. The CDR3 DNA is TGTGCCAGCAGCGGACAAGACGGATTACCTTATGGCTACACCTTC. Residues: CASSGQDGLPYGYTF.